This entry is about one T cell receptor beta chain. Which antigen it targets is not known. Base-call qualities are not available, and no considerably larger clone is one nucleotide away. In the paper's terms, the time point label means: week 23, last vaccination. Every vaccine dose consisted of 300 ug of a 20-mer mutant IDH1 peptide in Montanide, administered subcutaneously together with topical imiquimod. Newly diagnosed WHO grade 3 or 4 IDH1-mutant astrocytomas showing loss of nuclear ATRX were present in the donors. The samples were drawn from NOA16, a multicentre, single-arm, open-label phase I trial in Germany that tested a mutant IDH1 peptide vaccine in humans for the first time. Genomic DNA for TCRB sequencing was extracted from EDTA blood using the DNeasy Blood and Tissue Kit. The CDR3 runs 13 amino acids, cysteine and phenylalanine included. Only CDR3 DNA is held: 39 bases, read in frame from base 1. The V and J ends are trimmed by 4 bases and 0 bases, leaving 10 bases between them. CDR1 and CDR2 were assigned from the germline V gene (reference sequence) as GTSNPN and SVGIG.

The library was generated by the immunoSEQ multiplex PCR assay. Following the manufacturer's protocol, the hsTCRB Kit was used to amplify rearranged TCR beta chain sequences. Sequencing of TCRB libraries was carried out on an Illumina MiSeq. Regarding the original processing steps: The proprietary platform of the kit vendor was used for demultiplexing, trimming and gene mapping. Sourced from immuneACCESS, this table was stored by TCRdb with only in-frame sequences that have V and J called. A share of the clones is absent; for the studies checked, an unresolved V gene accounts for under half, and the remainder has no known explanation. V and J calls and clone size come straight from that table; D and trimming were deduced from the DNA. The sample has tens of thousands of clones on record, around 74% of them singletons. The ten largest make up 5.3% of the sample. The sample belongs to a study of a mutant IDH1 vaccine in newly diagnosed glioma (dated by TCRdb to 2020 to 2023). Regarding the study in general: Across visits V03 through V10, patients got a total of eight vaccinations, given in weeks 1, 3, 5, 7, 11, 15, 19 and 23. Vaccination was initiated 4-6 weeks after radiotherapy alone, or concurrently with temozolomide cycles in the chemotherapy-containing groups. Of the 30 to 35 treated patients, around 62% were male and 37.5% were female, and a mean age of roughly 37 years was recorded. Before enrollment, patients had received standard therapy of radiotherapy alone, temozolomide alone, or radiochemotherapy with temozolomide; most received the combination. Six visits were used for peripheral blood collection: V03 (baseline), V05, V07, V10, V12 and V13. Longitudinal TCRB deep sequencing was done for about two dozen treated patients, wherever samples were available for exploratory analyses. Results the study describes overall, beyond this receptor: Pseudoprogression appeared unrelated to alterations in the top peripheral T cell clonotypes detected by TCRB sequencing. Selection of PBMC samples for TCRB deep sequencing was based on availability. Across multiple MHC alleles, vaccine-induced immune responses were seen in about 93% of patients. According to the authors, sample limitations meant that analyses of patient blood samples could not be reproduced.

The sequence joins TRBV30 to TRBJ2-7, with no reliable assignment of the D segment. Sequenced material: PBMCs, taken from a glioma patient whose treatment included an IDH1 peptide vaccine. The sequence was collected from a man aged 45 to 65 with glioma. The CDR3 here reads CAWTPGSSYEQYF. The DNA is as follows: TGTGCCTGGACTCCGGGTTCCTCCTACGAGCAGTACTTC.